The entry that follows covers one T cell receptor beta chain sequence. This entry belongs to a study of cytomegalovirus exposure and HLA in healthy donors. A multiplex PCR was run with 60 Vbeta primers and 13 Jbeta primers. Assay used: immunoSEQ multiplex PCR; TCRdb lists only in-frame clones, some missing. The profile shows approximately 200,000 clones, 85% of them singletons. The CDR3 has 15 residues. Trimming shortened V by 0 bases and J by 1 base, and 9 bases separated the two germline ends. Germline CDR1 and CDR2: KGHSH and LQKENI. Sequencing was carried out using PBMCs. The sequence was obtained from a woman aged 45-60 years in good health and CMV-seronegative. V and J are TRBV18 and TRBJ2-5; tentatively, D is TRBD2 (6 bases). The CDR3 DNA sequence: TGTGCCAGCTCACCACCTGGAGGGCTCCAAGAGACCCAGTACTTC. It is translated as CASSPPGGLQETQYF.